This is a list of T cell receptor beta chains from one sample in a study of control samples from healthy donors and cancer patients. Some clones are missing from TCRdb's copy, which holds only in-frame ones; the method was immunoSEQ multiplex PCR. This sample carries more than 95,000 clones, roughly 91% of them seen once, and the ten largest clones take approximately 9%. The sample was blood. The receptor set was obtained from a man aged 40-49 years in good health. Both conserved end residues are part of each CDR3. A D gene is named only where the DNA matches it firmly. The size field is filled for only some rows; it gives once, few, many or a size class.

clone size,D gene,V gene,J gene,CDR3 DNA,CDR3 protein
.,.,TRBV12-3/TRBV12-4,TRBJ1-5,TGTGCCAGCACATTCAGGTCCCCGCCCCAGCATTTT,CASTFRSPPQHF
.,.,TRBV3-1/TRBV3-2,TRBJ1-2,TGTGCCAGCAGCCAAGGTCCAACGGGTAACTATGGCTACACCTTC,CASSQGPTGNYGYTF
.,TRBD1,TRBV7-9,TRBJ2-2,TGTGCCAGCAGCGGTGACAGGGGATGGACCGGGGAGCTGTTTTTT,CASSGDRGWTGELFF
many,.,TRBV7-6,TRBJ1-6,TGTGCCAGCGGAATTGGGGGGCAGGGTAATTCACCCCTCCACTTT,CASGIGGQGNSPLHF
few,TRBD1,TRBV10-1,TRBJ1-3,TGCGCCAGCAGTGAGTCGAATTGGGAACAGGGGACCTCTGGAAACACCATATATTTT,CASSESNWEQGTSGNTIYF
.,.,TRBV5-6,TRBJ2-5,TGTGCCAGCAGCTTGTTAGGGGGAAACCAAGAGACCCAGTACTTC,CASSLLGGNQETQYF
once,.,TRBV4-3,TRBJ2-3,TGCGCCAGCAGCCAAGCTTCGAGGGTAGAGAGGGGGTGGGGTATAACAGATACGCAGTATTTT,CASSQASRVERGWGITDTQYF
.,.,TRBV24-1,TRBJ2-2,TGTGCCACCAGTGACACAGTAGACGGGGAGCTGTTTTTT,CATSDTVDGELFF
.,TRBD1,TRBV7-9,TRBJ1-2,TGTGCCAGCAGCTTAGGGCACGGACAGGGGAAAGGCTACACCTTC,CASSLGHGQGKGYTF
.,.,TRBV2,TRBJ1-1,TGTGCCAGCAGTGAACGCGGGACGGGGAGCACTGAAGCTTTCTTT,CASSERGTGSTEAFF
.,.,TRBV4-1,TRBJ1-2,TGCGCCAGCAGCCAAGTCATAGGGACCTATGGCTACACCTTC,CASSQVIGTYGYTF
.,.,TRBV11-2,TRBJ2-1,TGTGCCAGCAGCTACAGCTCTTACTCCGACAATGAGCAGTTCTTC,CASSYSSYSDNEQFF
once,.,TRBV20-1,TRBJ1-4,TGCAGTGCTAGTCTCACCAAGGGGTTTTTGGATGAAAAACTGTTTTTT,CSASLTKGFLDEKLFF
.,TRBD2,TRBV13,TRBJ2-7,TGTGCCAGCAGCTTCGGGGGCGGGGGGGCCGCCGAGCAGTACTTC,CASSFGGGGAAEQYF
.,TRBD2,TRBV7-9,TRBJ2-7,TGTGCCAGCAGCTTAGCCGCGGGGGTTTACGAGCAGTACTTC,CASSLAAGVYEQYF
.,.,TRBV15,TRBJ2-5,TGTGCCACCAGCTGGGAGACCCAGTACTTC,CATSWETQYF
.,.,TRBV3-1/TRBV3-2,TRBJ2-7,TGTGCCAGCAGCCAGGGAAGACGCGAGCAGTACTTC,CASSQGRREQYF
.,TRBD1,TRBV4-3,TRBJ1-6,TGCGCCAGCAGCCGAACCGGGACAGGGGAATCACCCCTCCACTTT,CASSRTGTGESPLHF
.,TRBD2,TRBV7-9,TRBJ2-1,TGTGCCAGCAGCTTAGACGGGGGGGCCTCCTACAATGAGCAGTTCTTC,CASSLDGGASYNEQFF
.,TRBD1,TRBV25-1,TRBJ2-5,TGTGCCAGCAGTGAACGGGGACAGGGGAACCAAGAGACCCAGTACTTC,CASSERGQGNQETQYF
.,.,TRBV19,TRBJ2-1,TGTGCCAGTAGTTCTCGAACGTCGGCCTACAATGAGCAGTTCTTC,CASSSRTSAYNEQFF
once,.,TRBV30,TRBJ2-5,TGTGCCTGGAAAACAGGACGCGAGACCCAGTACTTC,CAWKTGRETQYF
once,TRBD1,TRBV6-1,TRBJ1-1,TGTGCCAGCAGTGCGTCCGGGACAGGGGGCAGGAACACTGAAGCTTTCTTT,CASSASGTGGRNTEAFF
.,.,TRBV30,TRBJ1-5,TGTGCCTGGACCACGGGACCTCCGGGGCCCCAGCATTTT,CAWTTGPPGPQHF
.,.,TRBV18,TRBJ2-5,TGTGCCAGCTCACCATTGGGAAACCAAGAGACCCAGTACTTC,CASSPLGNQETQYF
.,TRBD1,TRBV4-3,TRBJ1-5,TGCGCCAGCAGCCAGGGATGGACAGGGAGTGGCAATCAGCCCCAGCATTTT,CASSQGWTGSGNQPQHF
.,TRBD1,TRBV6-6,TRBJ1-6,TGTGCCAGCAGTCCCTTCTCCCCCGGGACAGACTATAATTCACCCCTCCACTTT,CASSPFSPGTDYNSPLHF
.,.,TRBV18,TRBJ2-5,TGTGCCAGCTCACCAGGGGGAGAGACCCAGTACTTC,CASSPGGETQYF
.,.,TRBV7-9,TRBJ2-4,TGTGCCAGCAGCTTAGGGGAAGGAAAAAACATTCAGTACTTC,CASSLGEGKNIQYF
.,TRBD1,TRBV2,TRBJ1-6,TGTGCCAGCGTGGGACAGGGAAGAAATTCACCCCTCCACTTT,CASVGQGRNSPLHF
.,.,TRBV3-1/TRBV3-2,TRBJ2-7,TGTGCCAGCAGCCCCGACAGGAGCCTAAGCTCCTACGAGCAGTACTTC,CASSPDRSLSSYEQYF
.,.,TRBV9,TRBJ1-4,TGTGCCAGCAGCGTAGATAGGGAGGGGCCCACGCATGAAAAACTGTTTTTT,CASSVDREGPTHEKLFF
.,.,TRBV5-1,TRBJ1-3,TGCGCCAGCAGCCCTAACCTCTCTGGAAACACCATATATTTT,CASSPNLSGNTIYF
.,TRBD1,TRBV30,TRBJ1-6,TGTGCCTGGAGTGAGGGACAGAGCCTGTCACCCCTCCACTTT,CAWSEGQSLSPLHF
.,TRBD2,TRBV6-6,TRBJ2-1,TGTGCCAGCAGTTACCTAGCGGGGGGGCTGGACAATGAGCAGTTCTTC,CASSYLAGGLDNEQFF
.,.,TRBV7-2,TRBJ1-5,TGTGCCAGCAGCTTAGGGGGGCCGGTCAATCAGCCCCAGCATTTT,CASSLGGPVNQPQHF
.,.,TRBV29-1,TRBJ1-4,TGCAGCGTTCAAACAGACGGAGGAATTGAAAAACTGTTTTTT,CSVQTDGGIEKLFF
.,.,TRBV27,TRBJ2-7,TGTGCCAGCAGTCTCCGGGCACCCTACGAGCAGTACTTC,CASSLRAPYEQYF
few,TRBD1,TRBV3-1/TRBV3-2,TRBJ1-6,TGTGCCAGCAGCCAAGGGGCAGGGGGCGTTTCACCCCTCCACTTT,CASSQGAGGVSPLHF
.,.,TRBV11-3,TRBJ2-5,TGTGCCAGCAGCCCCCGACAGGGCGGGGGAGAGACCCAGTACTTC,CASSPRQGGGETQYF
.,TRBD1,TRBV11-3,TRBJ2-1,TGTGCCAGCAGCCGGGACCGGGACAGCTCCTACAATGAGCAGTTCTTC,CASSRDRDSSYNEQFF
once,.,TRBV5-5,TRBJ1-4,TGTGCCAGCAGCTTGGGACGGCCAACTAATGAAAAACTGTTTTTT,CASSLGRPTNEKLFF
.,.,TRBV7-8,TRBJ2-4,TGTGCCAGCAGCTTAGGAAAGGGGACAGCCAAAAACATTCAGTACTTC,CASSLGKGTAKNIQYF
.,.,TRBV4-3,TRBJ2-1,TGCGCCAGCAGCCAGACAGGATCCGGGGCGGCTGAGCAGTTCTTC,CASSQTGSGAAEQFF
.,TRBD1,TRBV4-3,TRBJ1-6,TGCGCCAGCAGCCAAGCAGGGGGCACGAATTCACCCCTCCACTTT,CASSQAGGTNSPLHF